The 5 T cell receptor beta chains below all came from one sample that was sequenced in a study of cytomegalovirus exposure and HLA in healthy donors. Assay: immunoSEQ multiplex PCR; the TCRdb copy retains only in-frame clones and omits some. The sample records some 120,000 clones, almost 90% being singletons. The specimen was PBMCs. The receptors were sampled from a man aged 30 to 45 in good health and CMV-seronegative.

Worth noting for this clone: One end of the junction does not line up with germline, which may come from a read error. J is TRBJ2-1 and V is TRBV10-3; TRBD2 matches 10 bases. This CDR3 comprises 15 residues. Germline V gene data show CDR1 as ENHRY and CDR2 as SYGVKD. CDR3 in DNA: TGTACCATCAGTGAGTCGGGGACTAGCGTTTGGGAGCAGTTCTTC. Translation gives CTISESGTSVWEQFF.

V gene TRBV18 combines with J gene TRBJ1-4; 10 nucleotides match TRBD1. Trimming took 3 bases from V and 7 from J; bases not matched to a gene: 2. CDR3 length equals 14 residues. Germline V gene data show CDR1 as KGHSH and CDR2 as LQKENI. Here the CDR3 DNA reads TGTGCCAGCTCACCGGGACAGGGGCTTGAAAAACTGTTTTTT. Translating it yields CASSPGQGLEKLFF.

V gene TRBV29-1 combines with J gene TRBJ2-1, with 7 positions matching TRBD2. The CDR3 is made up of 17 amino acids. CDR1 is SQVTM and CDR2 is ANQGSEA in the germline V gene. With 4 bases clipped from V and 8 bases from J, the junction kept 20 bases outside the gene matches. In nucleotides, the CDR3 is TGCAGCGTTGGGGGAGGTTTCTGGGAGGGCCTTTTGGATGAGCAGTTCTTC. Translating gives CSVGGGFWEGLLDEQFF.

The rearrangement uses TRBV6-6 and TRBJ1-6, with a weak D call TRBD1 (5 bases). The germline CDR1 and CDR2 sequences are MNHNY and SVGAGI (reference sequence). The CDR3 has 15 residues. The ends were cut back, 2 bases at V and 8 bases at J, with 13 bases in the middle. DNA for the CDR3: TGTGCCAGCAGTTACGTATCGACAGAAGATTCACCCCTCCACTTT. This translates into CASSYVSTEDSPLHF.

The V gene is TRBV5-6, the J gene TRBJ2-2, with 8 bases that match TRBD1. J was trimmed by 3 bases and V by 5 bases; bases with no gene match: 9. The CDR3 loop spans 16 amino acids. CDR1 is SGHDT and CDR2 is YYEEEE in the germline V gene. CDR3 sequence: CASSSSGTGYTGELFF. The CDR3 DNA follows: TGTGCCAGCAGTTCCTCCGGGACAGGCTACACCGGGGAGCTGTTTTTT.